A selection of T cell receptor beta chains follows, all from one sample in a study of T cell responses to AZD1222 COVID-19 vaccine. Libraries were prepared by immunoSEQ multiplex PCR; TCRdb keeps only in-frame clonotypes and omits some of them. The table lists 100,000 to 150,000 clones, 90% of them singletons, with 7.2% in the top ten. Sample: peripheral blood, taken on day 0 of AZD1222 vaccination. Receptors originate from an adult in good health. Each CDR3 is given with its conserved first and last residue. D genes are given only for firm matches. Only part of the rows carry a size: once, few, many, or a class if the clone is expanded.

D: TRBD2; V: TRBV5-4; J: TRBJ2-7; size: NA; length: 15; CDR3: CASSLMGLASYEQYF; DNA: TGTGCCAGCAGCTTAATGGGACTAGCGAGTTACGAGCAGTACTTC
D: NA; V: TRBV2; J: TRBJ1-5; size: NA; length: 15; CDR3: CASTPSGTSNQPQHF; DNA: TGTGCCAGCACTCCGTCCGGGACAAGCAATCAGCCCCAGCATTTT
D: TRBD1; V: TRBV3-1/TRBV3-2; J: TRBJ2-2; size: NA; length: 16; CDR3: CASSHTGGQGTEGLFF; DNA: TGTGCCAGCAGTCATACCGGGGGACAGGGAACGGAGGGGCTGTTTTTT
D: TRBD1; V: TRBV5-6; J: TRBJ1-2; size: once; length: 13; CDR3: CASSFPGQGGYTF; DNA: TGTGCCAGCAGCTTTCCGGGACAGGGAGGCTACACCTTC
D: NA; V: TRBV6-5; J: TRBJ1-2; size: NA; length: 15; CDR3: CASTQEGRVNYGYTF; DNA: TGTGCCAGCACCCAAGAGGGCAGGGTAAACTATGGCTACACCTTC
D: NA; V: TRBV5-1; J: TRBJ2-1; size: NA; length: 17; CDR3: CASSLPQGGGGYNEQFF; DNA: TGCGCCAGCAGCTTACCCCAGGGAGGGGGAGGTTACAATGAGCAGTTCTTC
D: NA; V: TRBV6-5; J: TRBJ1-2; size: NA; length: 14; CDR3: CASSSPDRNYGYTF; DNA: TGTGCCAGCAGTTCCCCGGACAGAAACTATGGCTACACCTTC
D: NA; V: TRBV6-5; J: TRBJ2-7; size: NA; length: 14; CDR3: CASGLDRFSYEQYF; DNA: TGTGCCAGCGGGCTAGACAGGTTCTCCTACGAGCAGTACTTC
D: NA; V: TRBV5-8; J: TRBJ1-5; size: NA; length: 13; CDR3: CASSLQGNQPQHF; DNA: TGTGCCAGCAGCTTGCAGGGCAATCAGCCCCAGCATTTT
D: NA; V: TRBV28; J: TRBJ1-1; size: once; length: 16; CDR3: CASSTWKQGNQNEAFF; DNA: TGTGCCAGCAGTACGTGGAAACAGGGAAACCAAAATGAAGCTTTCTTT
D: TRBD1; V: TRBV4-1; J: TRBJ1-4; size: once; length: 16; CDR3: CASSQVGGTGNEKLFF; DNA: TGCGCCAGCAGCCAAGTTGGAGGGACAGGGAACGAAAAACTGTTTTTT
D: TRBD2; V: TRBV7-9; J: TRBJ2-1; size: NA; length: 14; CDR3: CASRAGASYNEQFF; DNA: TGTGCCAGCAGGGCGGGAGCATCCTACAATGAGCAGTTCTTC
D: NA; V: TRBV19; J: TRBJ1-1; size: NA; length: 14; CDR3: CASSIRVMNTEAFF; DNA: TGTGCCAGTAGTATACGGGTTATGAACACTGAAGCTTTCTTT
D: TRBD2; V: TRBV18; J: TRBJ2-7; size: NA; length: 15; CDR3: CASSRTSGRGYEQYF; DNA: TGTGCCAGCTCGCGGACTAGCGGGAGAGGGTACGAGCAGTACTTC